This TCR beta chain came from a study of early T cells in non-severe SARS-CoV-2 infection. TCRdb re-called the 5' RACE reads with MiXCR, one entry per CDR3 protein. The sample carries approximately 28,000 distinct CDR3 sequences, 5% to 6.5% recorded once. This TCR was sampled from an adult who was a healthcare worker with PCR-confirmed SARS-CoV-2 infection or an uninfected control (not recorded which). Material: whole blood, obtained at baseline.

CDR3 nucleotide sequence: TGTGCCAGCCGGGGTCGAGGGACAGGGTCACCAGAGCAGTACTTC. As protein: CASRGRGTGSPEQYF. V usage is TRBV12-3 or TRBV12-4 and J usage is TRBJ2-7; TRBD1 agrees at 9 bases. V lost 8 bases to trimming and J lost 7 bases; unmatched junction nucleotides: 15. The CDR3 sequence is 15 residues long.